This T cell receptor (beta chain) was captured by sequencing in a study of identical twins. TCRdb used MiXCR to reprocess the 5' RACE reads, holding one entry per CDR3 protein. The data contain hundreds of thousands of distinct CDR3 sequences, approximately 20% of them singletons. The sample was also linked to a second study, of yellow fever vaccine responses in identical twins.

The sequence came from a woman aged 18-35 years in good health. The sequenced sample was CD4+ T cells sorted from blood.

The chain's CDR3 is CASSLLTGVSYNEQFF. The DNA for the CDR3 is TGTGCCAGCAGCTTACTAACGGGAGTCTCCTACAATGAGCAGTTCTTC. The V gene is TRBV11-2, the J gene TRBJ2-1, with D tentatively TRBD2 (6 bases). The CDR3 loop spans 16 amino acids. Per the germline V gene, CDR1 is SGHAT and CDR2 is FQNNGV. V was cut by 2 bases and J by 0 bases, with 11 bases left in between.